These T cell receptor beta chains were read from a single sample in a study of T cell changes during pregnancy in multiple sclerosis. Sequencing was performed with immunoSEQ multiplex PCR; in TCRdb, only in-frame clones are kept and a portion is missing. Counted here are about 97,000 clones, just over 90% occurring once; the ten biggest clones make up 0.7% to 0.9%. The sequencing here drew on peripheral blood, taken in the second trimester of pregnancy. Receptors were obtained from a female donor in good health, enrolled as a control in a pregnancy study. Both conserved end residues are part of each CDR3. A D gene is named only where the DNA matches it firmly. Clone size is shown for a subset of rows, as once, few, many or a class of expanded clone.

D: TRBD2; J: TRBJ2-7; V: TRBV7-9; size: .; DNA: TGTGCCAGCAGCTTAGGGGGGGGGTACTACGAGCAGTACTTC; CDR3: CASSLGGGYYEQYF
D: .; J: TRBJ1-5; V: TRBV7-6; size: .; DNA: TGTGCCAGCAGCCCCGAGGGCAGATACAATCAGCCCCAGCATTTT; CDR3: CASSPEGRYNQPQHF
D: TRBD1; J: TRBJ2-3; V: TRBV6-6; size: .; DNA: TGTGCCCATTCGCGGGACAGGGGTCTGGATACGCAGTATTTT; CDR3: CAHSRDRGLDTQYF
D: TRBD1; J: TRBJ2-7; V: TRBV7-2; size: once; DNA: TGTGCCAGCAGCCGGGACAGGATGACCTACGAGCAGTACTTC; CDR3: CASSRDRMTYEQYF
D: .; J: TRBJ2-7; V: TRBV5-1; size: .; DNA: TGCGCCAGCAGCTTGGCCATACTAGACAAGTACGAGCAGTACTTC; CDR3: CASSLAILDKYEQYF
D: .; J: TRBJ2-5; V: TRBV7-9; size: .; DNA: TGTGCCAGCAGATCCTCAGGGGAGACCCAGTACTTC; CDR3: CASRSSGETQYF
D: TRBD2; J: TRBJ2-3; V: TRBV11-2; size: .; DNA: TGTGCCAGCAGCACCCAACTAGCGCTTGGCACAGATACGCAGTATTTT; CDR3: CASSTQLALGTDTQYF
D: TRBD1; J: TRBJ2-7; V: TRBV10-3; size: .; DNA: TGTGCCATTCGCGACGGGACAGGGACCTACGAGCAGTACTTC; CDR3: CAIRDGTGTYEQYF
D: TRBD2; J: TRBJ2-7; V: TRBV30; size: .; DNA: TGTGCCTGGAGTGCCGTTAGGCGGGAGGGCCGGTACGAGCAGTACTTC; CDR3: CAWSAVRREGRYEQYF
D: .; J: TRBJ1-1; V: TRBV19; size: .; DNA: TGTGCCAGTACCAAAACAGCATCGAACACTGAAGCTTTCTTT; CDR3: CASTKTASNTEAFF
D: .; J: TRBJ1-6; V: TRBV5-1; size: .; DNA: TGCGCCAGCAGCTTTGGCAATTCACCCCTCCACTTT; CDR3: CASSFGNSPLHF
D: TRBD1; J: TRBJ1-2; V: TRBV7-2; size: .; DNA: TGTGCCAGCAGCTCACAGCCGTTGACAGGGTCTCTTGATGGCTACACCTTC; CDR3: CASSSQPLTGSLDGYTF
D: .; J: TRBJ2-3; V: TRBV6-4; size: .; DNA: TGTGCCAGCAGTGACCAGAGCACAGATACGCAGTATTTT; CDR3: CASSDQSTDTQYF
D: .; J: TRBJ1-3; V: TRBV19; size: .; DNA: TGTGCCAGTAGTATAAAGACCAGGGGAAACACCATATATTTT; CDR3: CASSIKTRGNTIYF
D: .; J: TRBJ1-2; V: TRBV9; size: .; DNA: TGTGCCAGCAGCACCGGGGGGGGGTCTGATGGCTACACCTTC; CDR3: CASSTGGGSDGYTF
D: TRBD2; J: TRBJ2-1; V: TRBV4-3; size: .; DNA: TGCGCCAGCAGCCAACTGAGCGGGAGTGAAGATGAGCAGTTCTTC; CDR3: CASSQLSGSEDEQFF
D: TRBD1; J: TRBJ2-5; V: TRBV4-3; size: .; DNA: TGCGCCAGCAGCCAGACATACTTTGGACAGGGCCAAGAGACCCAGTACTTC; CDR3: CASSQTYFGQGQETQYF
D: TRBD1; J: TRBJ1-2; V: TRBV2; size: .; DNA: TGTGCCACCACCCTCACAGGGGGCGGCTATGGCTACACCTTC; CDR3: CATTLTGGGYGYTF
D: TRBD1; J: TRBJ2-1; V: TRBV19; size: .; DNA: TGTGCCAGTACTAAAGGACAGGGGATGGGTGAGCAGTTCTTC; CDR3: CASTKGQGMGEQFF
D: .; J: TRBJ2-7; V: TRBV23-1; size: .; DNA: TGCGCCAGCAGTCAACAGGGCAACTACGAGCAGTACTTC; CDR3: CASSQQGNYEQYF
D: .; J: TRBJ2-7; V: TRBV27; size: .; DNA: TGTGCCAGCAGTTCTTTCGGCGAGCAGTACTTC; CDR3: CASSSFGEQYF
D: .; J: TRBJ1-2; V: TRBV29-1; size: .; DNA: TGCAGCGTTTACTGGCAGGAGGGCTATGGCTACACCTTC; CDR3: CSVYWQEGYGYTF
D: TRBD1; J: TRBJ1-2; V: TRBV28; size: .; DNA: TGTGCCAGCAGTTTAATTCCGACAGGGGGCCTTGGCTACACCTTC; CDR3: CASSLIPTGGLGYTF
D: TRBD1; J: TRBJ1-2; V: TRBV7-2; size: .; DNA: TGTGCCAGCAGCTTAGTACGGGACAGGAGGGCCTATGGGGGCTACACCTTC; CDR3: CASSLVRDRRAYGGYTF
D: TRBD1; J: TRBJ1-1; V: TRBV28; size: .; DNA: TGTGCCAGCAGCCACCCGGGACAGGGGTTCCGTACTTTCTTT; CDR3: CASSHPGQGFRTFF
D: .; J: TRBJ1-1; V: TRBV4-3; size: few; DNA: TGCGCCAGCAGCCAAAGCCGGTCGACTGAAGCTTTCTTT; CDR3: CASSQSRSTEAFF
D: .; J: TRBJ2-3; V: TRBV6-4; size: .; DNA: TGTGCCAGCAGGGAGCGGGTCCAGAGCACAGATACGCAGTATTTT; CDR3: CASRERVQSTDTQYF
D: .; J: TRBJ1-6; V: TRBV5-4; size: .; DNA: TGTGCCAGCAGCACTGCAGGGAAGGAAACTTCACCCCTCCACTTT; CDR3: CASSTAGKETSPLHF
D: TRBD2; J: TRBJ2-1; V: TRBV5-4; size: .; DNA: TGTGCCAGCAGCTTGGACGGACTAGCGGGAGAGATTACCTACAATGAGCAGTTCTTC; CDR3: CASSLDGLAGEITYNEQFF
D: TRBD2; J: TRBJ2-3; V: TRBV7-6; size: .; DNA: TGTGCCAGCAGCTTCGATGTAGCGGGAGGGCCCACAGATACGCAGTATTTT; CDR3: CASSFDVAGGPTDTQYF
D: TRBD2; J: TRBJ2-7; V: TRBV27; size: .; DNA: TGTGCCAGCAGTCAGACTAGCGGGGGGCCCGGCTCCTACGAGCAGTACTTC; CDR3: CASSQTSGGPGSYEQYF
D: TRBD1; J: TRBJ1-2; V: TRBV2; size: once; DNA: TGTGCCAGCACGTGGGGTCAGGGGGACTATGGCTACACCTTC; CDR3: CASTWGQGDYGYTF
D: .; J: TRBJ2-5; V: TRBV7-6; size: once; DNA: TGTGCCAGCAGCTTAGCTGCCTCGGGTGTGGGAGAGACCCAGTACTTC; CDR3: CASSLAASGVGETQYF
D: .; J: TRBJ2-5; V: TRBV7-2; size: .; DNA: TGTGCCAGCAGCTTACAGGGAGGTCAGCAAGAGACCCAGTACTTC; CDR3: CASSLQGGQQETQYF
D: .; J: TRBJ1-1; V: TRBV6-6; size: once; DNA: TGTGCCAGCAGTCTGGACATAAACACTGAAGCTTTCTTT; CDR3: CASSLDINTEAFF
D: TRBD1; J: TRBJ2-7; V: TRBV7-9; size: .; DNA: TGTGCCAGCAGCTACCGACAGGGGGCGTCCGAGCAGTACTTC; CDR3: CASSYRQGASEQYF
D: .; J: TRBJ1-1; V: TRBV27; size: .; DNA: TGTGCCAGCAGACGCGGAGGACAGATGAACACTGAAGCTTTCTTT; CDR3: CASRRGGQMNTEAFF
D: .; J: TRBJ2-7; V: TRBV20-1; size: .; DNA: TGCAGTGCCGGGGTCTCCTACGAGCAGTACTTC; CDR3: CSAGVSYEQYF
D: TRBD1; J: TRBJ1-1; V: TRBV9; size: .; DNA: TGTGCCAGCAGCGCCCGACAGGGGGCAATGAACACTGAAGCTTTCTTT; CDR3: CASSARQGAMNTEAFF
D: TRBD1; J: TRBJ2-6; V: TRBV5-4; size: once; DNA: TGTGCCAGCAGCATGATGGACAGGGCTTATGGGGCCAACGTCCTGACTTTC; CDR3: CASSMMDRAYGANVLTF
D: .; J: TRBJ1-2; V: TRBV27; size: .; DNA: TGTGCCAGCAGTCCGAGACAGCTTACTAACTATGGCTACACCTTC; CDR3: CASSPRQLTNYGYTF
D: TRBD1; J: TRBJ1-5; V: TRBV2; size: .; DNA: TGTGCCAGCAGAGGATGGACAGGGGGCAATCAGCCCCAGCATTTT; CDR3: CASRGWTGGNQPQHF
D: .; J: TRBJ1-2; V: TRBV18; size: .; DNA: TGTGCCAGCTCACCCCTCGGGGAAACGAACTATGGCTACACCTTC; CDR3: CASSPLGETNYGYTF
D: .; J: TRBJ1-6; V: TRBV5-8; size: .; DNA: TGTGCCAGCAGCTTGGGAGGCACCACCATGAGCTCCTATAATTCACCCCTCCACTTT; CDR3: CASSLGGTTMSSYNSPLHF
D: TRBD2; J: TRBJ2-3; V: TRBV18; size: .; DNA: TGTGCCAGCTCACCGGGACTAGCGGGGGCCCCAGATACGCAGTATTTT; CDR3: CASSPGLAGAPDTQYF
D: .; J: TRBJ1-1; V: TRBV28; size: .; DNA: TGTGCCAGCAGATCCCTCATGGGTCGGGGTCGTTTGCTCATGAACACTGAAGCTTTCTTT; CDR3: CASRSLMGRGRLLMNTEAFF
D: .; J: TRBJ2-2; V: TRBV2; size: .; DNA: TGTGCCAGCAGTGAGGATGGAGAGGACACCGGGGAGCTGTTTTTT; CDR3: CASSEDGEDTGELFF
D: .; J: TRBJ1-6; V: TRBV30; size: .; DNA: TGTGCCAAGAGGGCAGGGGATAATTCACCCCTCCACTTT; CDR3: CAKRAGDNSPLHF
D: .; J: TRBJ1-1; V: TRBV5-1; size: .; DNA: TGCGCCAGCAGGGGTGTCGGACGGGGGAACACTGAAGCTTTCTTT; CDR3: CASRGVGRGNTEAFF
D: TRBD1; J: TRBJ1-2; V: TRBV4-1; size: .; DNA: TGCGCCAGCAGCCAGGCTGGGACAGAGCTCTATGGCTACACCTTC; CDR3: CASSQAGTELYGYTF
D: .; J: TRBJ1-1; V: TRBV2; size: .; DNA: TGTGCCAGCAGTGGGAGTGGTAGGACTGAAGCTTTCTTT; CDR3: CASSGSGRTEAFF
D: .; J: TRBJ2-3; V: TRBV7-9; size: .; DNA: TGTGCCAGCAGCAAAGACAGGTTTTACACAGATACGCAGTATTTT; CDR3: CASSKDRFYTDTQYF
D: .; J: TRBJ1-1; V: TRBV7-2; size: .; DNA: TGTGCCAGCAGCTTAACACAGGATGAAGCTTTCTTT; CDR3: CASSLTQDEAFF
D: .; J: TRBJ2-1; V: TRBV5-1; size: .; DNA: TGCGCCAGCAGCGAAGGACAGTTGTCCTACAATGAGCAGTTCTTC; CDR3: CASSEGQLSYNEQFF
D: .; J: TRBJ2-1; V: TRBV11-3; size: once; DNA: TGTGCCAGCAGCTCCAGGGGTGCTACCTACAATGAGCAGTTCTTC; CDR3: CASSSRGATYNEQFF
D: .; J: TRBJ1-2; V: TRBV5-1; size: .; DNA: TGCGCCAGCAGCTTCTCGAAAGACAGTCTCTATGGCTACACCTTC; CDR3: CASSFSKDSLYGYTF
D: .; J: TRBJ1-4; V: TRBV6-5; size: .; DNA: TGTGCCAGCAGCAGACAGATGCCGAATGAAAAACTGTTTTTT; CDR3: CASSRQMPNEKLFF
D: TRBD2; J: TRBJ2-3; V: TRBV5-1; size: .; DNA: TGCGCCAGCAGCTTGAGGAGGTCGGGGGGGACAGATACGCAGTATTTT; CDR3: CASSLRRSGGTDTQYF
D: .; J: TRBJ1-1; V: TRBV15; size: .; DNA: TGTGCCACCAGCTTTAATAGGAACACTGAAGCTTTCTTT; CDR3: CATSFNRNTEAFF
D: TRBD1; J: TRBJ1-5; V: TRBV7-9; size: .; DNA: TGTGCCAGCAGCTTAGGTTTTATGGGCGGGACAGGCAATCAGCCCCAGCATTTT; CDR3: CASSLGFMGGTGNQPQHF